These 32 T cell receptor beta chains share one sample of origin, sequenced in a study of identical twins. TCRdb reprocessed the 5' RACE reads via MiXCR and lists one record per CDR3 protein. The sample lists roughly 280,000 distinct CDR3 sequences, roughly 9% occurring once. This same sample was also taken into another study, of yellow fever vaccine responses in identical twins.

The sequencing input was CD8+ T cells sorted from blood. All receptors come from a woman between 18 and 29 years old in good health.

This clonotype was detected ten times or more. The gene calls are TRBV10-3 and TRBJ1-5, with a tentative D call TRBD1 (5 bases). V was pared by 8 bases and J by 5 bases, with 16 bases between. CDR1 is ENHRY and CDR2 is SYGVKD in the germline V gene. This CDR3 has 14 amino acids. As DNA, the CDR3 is TGTGCCATCGGGACCGAGGGGAGTTATCAGCCCCAGCATTTT. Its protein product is CAIGTEGSYQPQHF.

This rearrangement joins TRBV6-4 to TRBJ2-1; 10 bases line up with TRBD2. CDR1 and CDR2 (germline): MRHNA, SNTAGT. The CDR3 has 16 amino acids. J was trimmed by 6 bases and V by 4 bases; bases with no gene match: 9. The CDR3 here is CASSGSELAGFNEQFF. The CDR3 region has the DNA TGTGCCAGCAGTGGTAGCGAACTAGCGGGGTTCAATGAGCAGTTCTTC.

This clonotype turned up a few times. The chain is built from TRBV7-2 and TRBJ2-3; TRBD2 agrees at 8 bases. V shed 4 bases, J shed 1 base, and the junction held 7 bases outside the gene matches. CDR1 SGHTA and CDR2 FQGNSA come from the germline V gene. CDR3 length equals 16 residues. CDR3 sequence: CASSYKREWGTDTQYF. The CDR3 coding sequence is TGTGCCAGCAGCTATAAGCGGGAGTGGGGCACAGATACGCAGTATTTT.

The CDR3 reads CASSIGYTEAFF. CDR3 nucleotides: TGTGCCAGTAGTATTGGTTACACTGAAGCTTTCTTT. The gene calls are TRBV19 and TRBJ1-1; D is ambiguous. CDR3 size: 12 residues. Germline assignment: CDR1 LNHDA and CDR2 SQIVND (reference sequence). Trimming took off 3 bases at V and 3 bases at J, with 5 bases between the two ends.

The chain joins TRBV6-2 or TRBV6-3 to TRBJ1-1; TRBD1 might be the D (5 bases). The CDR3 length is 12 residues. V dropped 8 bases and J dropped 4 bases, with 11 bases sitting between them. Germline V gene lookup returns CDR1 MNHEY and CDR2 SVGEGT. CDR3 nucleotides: TGTGCCAGCGGGCATAGGGGCACTGAAGCTTTCTTT. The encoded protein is CASGHRGTEAFF.

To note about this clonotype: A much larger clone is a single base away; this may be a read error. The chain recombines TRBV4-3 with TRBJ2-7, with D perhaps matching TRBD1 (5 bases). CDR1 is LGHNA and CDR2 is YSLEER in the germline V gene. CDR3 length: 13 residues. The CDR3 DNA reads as TGCGCCAGCAGCCAAGGACAGTTCTACGGGCAGTACTTC. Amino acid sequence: CASSQGQFYGQYF.

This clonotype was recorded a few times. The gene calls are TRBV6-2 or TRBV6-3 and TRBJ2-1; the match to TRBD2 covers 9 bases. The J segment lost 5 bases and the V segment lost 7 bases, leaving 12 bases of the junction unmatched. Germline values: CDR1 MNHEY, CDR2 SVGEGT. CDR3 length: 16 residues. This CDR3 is CASNAHLTSGDNEQFF. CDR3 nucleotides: TGTGCCAGCAACGCCCATCTGACTAGCGGAGACAATGAGCAGTTCTTC.

CDR3 bases: TGTGCCACCAGCAGTGCTGTAGAGGACGAGCAGTACTTC. This codes for CATSSAVEDEQYF. The gene calls are TRBV15 and TRBJ2-7; no clear D. V was cut by 3 bases and J by 5 bases, with 11 bases left in between. This CDR3 is 13 amino acids long. CDR1 is LNHNV, CDR2 YYDKDF, per germline (reference sequence).

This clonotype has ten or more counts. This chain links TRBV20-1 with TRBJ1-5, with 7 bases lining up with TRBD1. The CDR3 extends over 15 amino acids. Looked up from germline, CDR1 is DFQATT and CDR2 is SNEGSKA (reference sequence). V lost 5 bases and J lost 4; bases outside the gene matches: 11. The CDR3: CSAQTDRILNQPQHF. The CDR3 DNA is TGCAGTGCTCAAACGGACAGGATCTTAAATCAGCCCCAGCATTTT.

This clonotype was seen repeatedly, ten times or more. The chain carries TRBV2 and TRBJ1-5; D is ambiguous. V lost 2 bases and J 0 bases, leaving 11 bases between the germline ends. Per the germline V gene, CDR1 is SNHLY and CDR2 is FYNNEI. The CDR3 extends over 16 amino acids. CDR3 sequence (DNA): TGTGCCAGCAGTGAATATCCCAAGACTAGCAATCAGCCCCAGCATTTT. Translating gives CASSEYPKTSNQPQHF.

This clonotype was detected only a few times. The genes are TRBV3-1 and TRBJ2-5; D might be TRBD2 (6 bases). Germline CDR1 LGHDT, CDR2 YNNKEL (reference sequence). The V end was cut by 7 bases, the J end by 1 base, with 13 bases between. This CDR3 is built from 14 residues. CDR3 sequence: CASMTWEVQETQYF. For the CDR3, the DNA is TGTGCCAGCATGACATGGGAGGTCCAAGAGACCCAGTACTTC.

The CDR3 spells CASSSLQGKVTF. The CDR3 DNA reads as TGTGCCAGCAGCTCCCTTCAAGGGAAGGTCACCTTC. The rearrangement joins TRBV7-9 to TRBJ1-2; D remains unclear. In germline, CDR1 is SEHNR, CDR2 FQNEAQ (reference sequence). The CDR3 is 12 amino acids. Trimming removed 4 bases from V and 13 bases from J, with 16 bases in between.

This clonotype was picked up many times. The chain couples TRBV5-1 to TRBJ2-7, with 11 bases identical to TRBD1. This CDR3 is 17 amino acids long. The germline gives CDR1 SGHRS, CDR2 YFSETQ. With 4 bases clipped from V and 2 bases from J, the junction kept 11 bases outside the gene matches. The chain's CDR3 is CASSPPSPGQGAYEQYF. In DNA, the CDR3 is TGCGCCAGCAGCCCACCATCACCGGGACAGGGGGCCTACGAGCAGTACTTC. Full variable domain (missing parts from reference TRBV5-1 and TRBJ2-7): KAGVTQTPRYLIKTRGQQVTLSCSPISGHRSVSWYQQTPGQGLQFLFEYFSETQRNKGNFPGRFSGRQFSNSRSEMNVSTLELGDSALYLCASSPPSPGQGAYEQYFGPGTRLTVT.

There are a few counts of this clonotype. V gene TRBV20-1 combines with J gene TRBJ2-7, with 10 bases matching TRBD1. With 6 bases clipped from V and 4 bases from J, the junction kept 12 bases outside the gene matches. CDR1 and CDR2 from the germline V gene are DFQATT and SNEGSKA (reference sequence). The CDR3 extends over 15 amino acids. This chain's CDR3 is CSAFLGGQGSYEQYF. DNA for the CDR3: TGCAGTGCCTTTCTCGGGGGACAGGGGTCGTACGAGCAGTACTTC.

The CDR3 nucleotides read TGTGCCAGCAGCTTATCCCGGGACAGGTCCTCCTACGAGCAGTACTTC. Protein sequence: CASSLSRDRSSYEQYF. This chain connects TRBV7-9 to TRBJ2-7, with 8 bases that match TRBD1. Germline V gene sequence: CDR1 SEHNR, CDR2 FQNEAQ (reference sequence). The CDR3 totals 16 residues. Trimming took 2 bases from V and 0 from J; bases not matched to a gene: 6. Looking up the rest from reference TRBV7-9 and TRBJ2-7 gives the full variable domain: DTGVSQNPRHKITKRGQNVTFRCDPISEHNRLYWYRQTLGQGPEFLTYFQNEAQLEKSRLLSDRFSAERPKGSFSTLEIQRTEQGDSAMYLCASSLSRDRSSYEQYFGPGTRLTVT.

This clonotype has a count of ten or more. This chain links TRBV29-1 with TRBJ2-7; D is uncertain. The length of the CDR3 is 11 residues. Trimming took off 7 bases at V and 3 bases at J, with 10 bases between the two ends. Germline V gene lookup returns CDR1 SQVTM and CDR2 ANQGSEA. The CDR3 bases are TGCAGCGCCGGTACAGACTACGAGCAGTACTTC. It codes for CSAGTDYEQYF.

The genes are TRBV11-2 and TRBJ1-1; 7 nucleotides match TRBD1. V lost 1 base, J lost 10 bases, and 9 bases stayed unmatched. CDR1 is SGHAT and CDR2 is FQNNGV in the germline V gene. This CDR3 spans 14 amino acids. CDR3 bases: TGTGCCAGCAGCTTAGTTGTAACAGGGGACGGAGCTTTCTTT. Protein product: CASSLVVTGDGAFF.

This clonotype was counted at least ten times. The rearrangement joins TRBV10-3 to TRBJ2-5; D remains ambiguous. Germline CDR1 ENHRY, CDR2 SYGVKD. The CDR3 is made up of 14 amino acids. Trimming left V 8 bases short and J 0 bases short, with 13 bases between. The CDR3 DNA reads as TGTGCCATCGCCTTCGACATGAACCAAGAGACCCAGTACTTC. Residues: CAIAFDMNQETQYF.

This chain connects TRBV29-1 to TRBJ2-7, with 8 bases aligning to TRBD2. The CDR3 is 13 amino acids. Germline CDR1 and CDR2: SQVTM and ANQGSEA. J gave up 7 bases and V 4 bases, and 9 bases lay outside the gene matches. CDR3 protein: CSVAGGTLREQYF. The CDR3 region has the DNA TGCAGCGTTGCGGGAGGGACACTCCGAGAGCAGTACTTC.

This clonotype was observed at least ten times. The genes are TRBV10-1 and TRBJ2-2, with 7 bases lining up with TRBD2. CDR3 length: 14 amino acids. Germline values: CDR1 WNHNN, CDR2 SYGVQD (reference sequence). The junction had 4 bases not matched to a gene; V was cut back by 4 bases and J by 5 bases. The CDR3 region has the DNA TGCGCCAGCAGTGGCGGGAGTATGACCGGGGAGCTGTTTTTT. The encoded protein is CASSGGSMTGELFF.

CDR3 coding DNA: TGTGCCAGCAGCACTCGGTTCCTAGCGGGAAACACAGATACGCAGTATTTT. Translation gives CASSTRFLAGNTDTQYF. The chain carries TRBV7-6 and TRBJ2-3, with 9 bases aligning to TRBD2. The germline V gene has CDR1 SGHVS and CDR2 FNYEAQ. V shed 5 bases, J shed 2 bases, and the junction held 11 bases outside the gene matches. The CDR3 is 17 residues long.

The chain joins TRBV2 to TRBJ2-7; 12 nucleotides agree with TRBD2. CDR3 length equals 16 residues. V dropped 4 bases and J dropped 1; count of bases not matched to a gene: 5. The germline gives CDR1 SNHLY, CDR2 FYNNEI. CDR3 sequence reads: CASSGTSGMVSYEQYF. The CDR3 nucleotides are TGTGCCAGCAGTGGGACTAGCGGGATGGTTTCCTACGAGCAGTACTTC.

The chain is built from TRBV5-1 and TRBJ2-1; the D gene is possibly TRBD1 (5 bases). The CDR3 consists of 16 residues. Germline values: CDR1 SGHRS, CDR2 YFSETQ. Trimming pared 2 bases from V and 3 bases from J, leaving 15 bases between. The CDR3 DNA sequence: TGCGCCAGCAGCTTCAGACAGTCCCTCTACTACAATGAGCAGTTCTTC. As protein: CASSFRQSLYYNEQFF. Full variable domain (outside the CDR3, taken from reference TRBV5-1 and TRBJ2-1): KAGVTQTPRYLIKTRGQQVTLSCSPISGHRSVSWYQQTPGQGLQFLFEYFSETQRNKGNFPGRFSGRQFSNSRSEMNVSTLELGDSALYLCASSFRQSLYYNEQFFGPGTRLTVL.

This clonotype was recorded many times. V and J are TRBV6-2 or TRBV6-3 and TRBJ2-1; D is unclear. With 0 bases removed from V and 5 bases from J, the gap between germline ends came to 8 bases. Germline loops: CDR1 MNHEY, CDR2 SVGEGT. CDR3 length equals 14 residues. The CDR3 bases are TGTGCCAGCAGTTACTCGATTGGGAACAATGAGCAGTTCTTC. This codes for CASSYSIGNNEQFF.

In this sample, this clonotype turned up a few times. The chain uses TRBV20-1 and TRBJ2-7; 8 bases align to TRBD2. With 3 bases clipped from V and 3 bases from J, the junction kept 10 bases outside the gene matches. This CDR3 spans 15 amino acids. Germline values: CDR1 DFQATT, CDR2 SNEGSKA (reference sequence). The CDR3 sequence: CSARDELAAYYEQYF. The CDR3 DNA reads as TGCAGTGCTAGGGATGAACTAGCGGCCTACTACGAGCAGTACTTC.

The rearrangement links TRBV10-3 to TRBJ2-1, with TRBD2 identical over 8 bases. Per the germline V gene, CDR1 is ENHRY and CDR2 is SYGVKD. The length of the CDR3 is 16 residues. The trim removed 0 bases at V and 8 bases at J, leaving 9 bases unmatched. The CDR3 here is CAISESERGGSDEQFF. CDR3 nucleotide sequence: TGTGCCATCAGTGAGTCGGAACGGGGGGGCTCCGATGAGCAGTTCTTC.

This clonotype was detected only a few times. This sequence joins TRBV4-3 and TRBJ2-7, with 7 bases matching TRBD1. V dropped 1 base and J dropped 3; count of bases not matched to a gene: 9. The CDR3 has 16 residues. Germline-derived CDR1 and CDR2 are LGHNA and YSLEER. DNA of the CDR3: TGCGCCAGCAGCCAAGGCCGGACAGGAACCCTCTACGAGCAGTACTTC. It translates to CASSQGRTGTLYEQYF.

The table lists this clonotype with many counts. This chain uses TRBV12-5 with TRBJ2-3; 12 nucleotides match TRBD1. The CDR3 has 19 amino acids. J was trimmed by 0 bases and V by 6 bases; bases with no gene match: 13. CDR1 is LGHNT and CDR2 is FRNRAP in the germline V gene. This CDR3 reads CASGGQGASPFPSTDTQYF. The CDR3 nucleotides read TGTGCTAGTGGGGGACAGGGGGCCTCTCCCTTTCCTAGCACAGATACGCAGTATTTT.

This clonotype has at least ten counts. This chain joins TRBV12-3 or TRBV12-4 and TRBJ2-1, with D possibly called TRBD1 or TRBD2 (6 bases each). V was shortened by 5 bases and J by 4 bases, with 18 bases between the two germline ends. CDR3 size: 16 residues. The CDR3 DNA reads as TGTGCCAGCAGTGAGGGGGGACTGGGCTTTTACAATGAGCAGTTCTTC. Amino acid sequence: CASSEGGLGFYNEQFF.

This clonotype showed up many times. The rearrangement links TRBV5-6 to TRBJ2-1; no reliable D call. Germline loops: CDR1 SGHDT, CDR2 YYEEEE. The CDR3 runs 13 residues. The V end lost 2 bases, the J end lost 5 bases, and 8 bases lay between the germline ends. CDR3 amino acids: CASSFRQNNEQFF. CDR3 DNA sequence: TGTGCCAGCAGCTTTCGGCAGAACAATGAGCAGTTCTTC.

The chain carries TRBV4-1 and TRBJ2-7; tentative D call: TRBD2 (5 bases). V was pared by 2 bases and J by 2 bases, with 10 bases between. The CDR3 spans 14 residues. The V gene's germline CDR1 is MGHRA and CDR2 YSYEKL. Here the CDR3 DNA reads TGCGCCAGCAGCCAAAATAGCGAGACCTACGAGCAGTACTTC. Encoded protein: CASSQNSETYEQYF.

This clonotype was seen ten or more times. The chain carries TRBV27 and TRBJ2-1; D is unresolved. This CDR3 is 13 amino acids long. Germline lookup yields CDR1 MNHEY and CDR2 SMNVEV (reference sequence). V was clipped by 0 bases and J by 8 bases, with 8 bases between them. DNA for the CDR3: TGTGCCAGCAGTTTATCAAGGAAAGATGAGCAGTTCTTC. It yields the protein CASSLSRKDEQFF.